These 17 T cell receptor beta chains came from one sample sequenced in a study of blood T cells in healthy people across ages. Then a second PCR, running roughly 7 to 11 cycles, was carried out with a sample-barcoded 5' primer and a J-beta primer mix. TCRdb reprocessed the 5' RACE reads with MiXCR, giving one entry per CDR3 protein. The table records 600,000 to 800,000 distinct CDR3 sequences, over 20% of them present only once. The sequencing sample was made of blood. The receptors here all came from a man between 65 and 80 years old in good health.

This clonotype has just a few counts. The CDR3 DNA reads TGTGCCAGCAGCCAAGATTATTTTGGACAGGGGGGCAAATATAGCAATCAGCCCCAGCATTTT. Amino acid sequence: CASSQDYFGQGGKYSNQPQHF. This chain links TRBV4-2 with TRBJ1-5, with TRBD1 identical over 10 bases. This CDR3 is built from 21 residues. Germline V CDR1 and CDR2: LGHNA, YNFKEQ. The J segment lost 0 bases and the V segment lost 0 bases, leaving 14 bases of the junction unmatched.

The CDR3 reads CASSLDTGYGYTF. CDR3 DNA sequence: TGTGCCAGCAGCTTAGACACAGGATATGGCTACACCTTC. The V and J genes are TRBV11-2 and TRBJ1-2, with D possibly matching TRBD1 (5 bases). CDR3 length: 13 amino acids. The ends were cut back, 0 bases at V and 5 bases at J, with 7 bases in the middle. Germline lookup yields CDR1 SGHAT and CDR2 FQNNGV.

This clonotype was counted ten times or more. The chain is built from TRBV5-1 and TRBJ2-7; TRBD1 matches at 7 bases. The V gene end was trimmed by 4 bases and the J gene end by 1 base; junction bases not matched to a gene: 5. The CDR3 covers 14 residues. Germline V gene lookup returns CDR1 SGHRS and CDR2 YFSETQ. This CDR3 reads CASSPGQESYEQYF. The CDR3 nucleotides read TGCGCCAGCAGCCCTGGACAGGAGTCCTACGAGCAGTACTTC.

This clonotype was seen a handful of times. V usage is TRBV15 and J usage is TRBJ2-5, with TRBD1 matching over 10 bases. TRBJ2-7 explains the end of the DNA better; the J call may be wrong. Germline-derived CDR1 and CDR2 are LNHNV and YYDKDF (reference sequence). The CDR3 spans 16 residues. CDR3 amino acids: CATSIPTGTGVHEQYF. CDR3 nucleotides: TGTGCCACCAGCATTCCTACCGGGACAGGGGTCCACGAGCAGTACTTC.

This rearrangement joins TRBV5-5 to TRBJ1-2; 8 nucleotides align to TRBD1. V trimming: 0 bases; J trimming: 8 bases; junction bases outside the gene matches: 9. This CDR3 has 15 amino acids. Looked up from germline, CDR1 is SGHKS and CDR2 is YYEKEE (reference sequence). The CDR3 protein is CASSLADRVSAGYTF. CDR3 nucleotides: TGTGCCAGCAGCTTGGCGGACAGGGTATCGGCCGGCTACACCTTC.

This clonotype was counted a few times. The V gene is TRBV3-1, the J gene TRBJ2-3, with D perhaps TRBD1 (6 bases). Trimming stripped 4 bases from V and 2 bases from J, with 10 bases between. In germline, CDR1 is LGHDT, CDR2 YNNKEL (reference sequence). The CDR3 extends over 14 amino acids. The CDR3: CASSRQEYTDTQYF. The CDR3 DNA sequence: TGTGCCAGCAGCCGACAGGAGTACACAGATACGCAGTATTTT.

CDR3 loop: CASRPTGVTNEKLFF. The CDR3 nucleotides are TGTGCCAGCAGACCTACAGGGGTAACTAATGAAAAACTGTTTTTT. The chain uses TRBV6-5 and TRBJ1-4; 7 bases line up with TRBD1. V trimming: 6 bases; J trimming: 1 base; junction bases outside the gene matches: 5. The CDR3 covers 15 residues. CDR1 and CDR2 (germline): MNHEY, SVGAGI.

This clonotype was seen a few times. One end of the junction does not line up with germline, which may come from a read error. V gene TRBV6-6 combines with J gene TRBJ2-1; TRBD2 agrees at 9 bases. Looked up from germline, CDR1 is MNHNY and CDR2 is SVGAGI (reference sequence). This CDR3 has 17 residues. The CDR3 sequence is CAGSPSGRGGSYNEQFF. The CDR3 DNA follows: TGTGCCGGCAGTCCGTCCGGGCGGGGGGGGTCTTACAATGAGCAGTTCTTC.

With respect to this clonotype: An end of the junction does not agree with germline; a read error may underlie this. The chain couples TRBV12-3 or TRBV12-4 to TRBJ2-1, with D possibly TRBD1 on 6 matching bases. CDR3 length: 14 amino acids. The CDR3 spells CAGSSRQAYNEQFF. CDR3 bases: TGTGCCGGCAGTTCCAGACAGGCCTACAATGAGCAGTTCTTC.

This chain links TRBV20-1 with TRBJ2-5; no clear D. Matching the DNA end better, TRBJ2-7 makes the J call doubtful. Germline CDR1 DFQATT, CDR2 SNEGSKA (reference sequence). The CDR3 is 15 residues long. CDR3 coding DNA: TGCAGTGCTAGAGAGGCTCAATCGGGTCTCTCCGAGCAGTACTTC. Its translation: CSAREAQSGLSEQYF.

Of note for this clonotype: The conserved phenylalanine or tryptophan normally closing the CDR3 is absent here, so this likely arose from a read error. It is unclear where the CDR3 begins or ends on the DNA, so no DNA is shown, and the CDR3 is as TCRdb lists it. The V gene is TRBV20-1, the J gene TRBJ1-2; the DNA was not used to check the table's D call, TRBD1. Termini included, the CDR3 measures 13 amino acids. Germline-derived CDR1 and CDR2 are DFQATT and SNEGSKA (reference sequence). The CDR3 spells CSATTVAGQGETL.

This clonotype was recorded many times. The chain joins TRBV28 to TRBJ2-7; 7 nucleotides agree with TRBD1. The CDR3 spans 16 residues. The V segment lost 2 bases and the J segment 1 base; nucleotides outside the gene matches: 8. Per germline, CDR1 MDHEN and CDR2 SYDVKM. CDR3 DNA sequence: TGTGCCAGCAGTTTACACAGGGGAATAGGTTCCTACGAGCAGTACTTC. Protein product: CASSLHRGIGSYEQYF.

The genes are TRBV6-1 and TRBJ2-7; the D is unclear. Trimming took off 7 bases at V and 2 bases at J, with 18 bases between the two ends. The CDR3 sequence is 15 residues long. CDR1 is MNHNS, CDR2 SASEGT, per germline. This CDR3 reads CASTPLVSRPYEQYF. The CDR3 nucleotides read TGTGCCAGCACCCCCTTGGTCTCTCGACCCTACGAGCAGTACTTC.

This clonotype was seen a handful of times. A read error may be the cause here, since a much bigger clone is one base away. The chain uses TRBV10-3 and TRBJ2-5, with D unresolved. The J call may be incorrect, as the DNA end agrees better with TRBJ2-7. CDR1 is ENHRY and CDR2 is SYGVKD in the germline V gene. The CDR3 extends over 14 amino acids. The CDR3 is CAISESLPSYEQYF. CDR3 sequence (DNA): TGTGCCATCAGTGAGTCCCTACCCTCCTACGAGCAGTACTTC.

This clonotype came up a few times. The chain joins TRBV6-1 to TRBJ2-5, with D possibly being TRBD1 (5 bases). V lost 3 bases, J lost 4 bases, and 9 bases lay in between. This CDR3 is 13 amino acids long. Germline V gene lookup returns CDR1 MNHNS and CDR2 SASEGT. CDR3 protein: CASSELRGETQYF. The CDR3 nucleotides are TGTGCCAGCAGTGAGTTAAGGGGAGAGACCCAGTACTTC.

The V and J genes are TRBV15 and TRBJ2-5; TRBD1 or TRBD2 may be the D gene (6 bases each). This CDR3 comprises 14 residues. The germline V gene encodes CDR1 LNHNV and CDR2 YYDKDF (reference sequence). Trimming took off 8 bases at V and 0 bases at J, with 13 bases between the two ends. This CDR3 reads CATAHREDQETQYF. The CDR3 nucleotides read TGTGCCACCGCACACAGGGAGGACCAAGAGACCCAGTACTTC.

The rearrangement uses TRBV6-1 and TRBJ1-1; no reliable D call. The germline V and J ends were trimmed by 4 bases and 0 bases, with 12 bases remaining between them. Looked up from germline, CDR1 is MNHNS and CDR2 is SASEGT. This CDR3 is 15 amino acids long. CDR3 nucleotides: TGTGCCAGCAGTGCCGTCACAGCTATGAACACTGAAGCTTTCTTT. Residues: CASSAVTAMNTEAFF.